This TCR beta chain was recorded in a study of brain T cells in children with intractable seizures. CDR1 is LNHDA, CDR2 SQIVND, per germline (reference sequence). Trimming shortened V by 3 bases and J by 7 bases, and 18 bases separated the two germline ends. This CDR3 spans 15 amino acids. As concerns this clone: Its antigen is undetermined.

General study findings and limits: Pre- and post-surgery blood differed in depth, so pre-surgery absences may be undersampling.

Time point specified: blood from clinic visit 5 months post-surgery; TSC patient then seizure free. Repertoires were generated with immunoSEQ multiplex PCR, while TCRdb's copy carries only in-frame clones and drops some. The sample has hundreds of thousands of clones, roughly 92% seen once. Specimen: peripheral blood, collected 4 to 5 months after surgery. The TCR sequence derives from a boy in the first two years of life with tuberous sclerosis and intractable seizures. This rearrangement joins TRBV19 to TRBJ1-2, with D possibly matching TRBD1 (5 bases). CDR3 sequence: CASSIGGVIPIGYTF. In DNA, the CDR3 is TGTGCCAGTAGTATCGGGGGAGTTATACCTATTGGCTACACCTTC. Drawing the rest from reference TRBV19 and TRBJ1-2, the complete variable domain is DGGITQSPKYLFRKEGQNVTLSCEQNLNHDAMYWYRQDPGQGLRLIYYSQIVNDFQKGDIAEGYSVSREKKESFPLTVTSAQKNPTAFYLCASSIGGVIPIGYTFGSGTRLTVV.